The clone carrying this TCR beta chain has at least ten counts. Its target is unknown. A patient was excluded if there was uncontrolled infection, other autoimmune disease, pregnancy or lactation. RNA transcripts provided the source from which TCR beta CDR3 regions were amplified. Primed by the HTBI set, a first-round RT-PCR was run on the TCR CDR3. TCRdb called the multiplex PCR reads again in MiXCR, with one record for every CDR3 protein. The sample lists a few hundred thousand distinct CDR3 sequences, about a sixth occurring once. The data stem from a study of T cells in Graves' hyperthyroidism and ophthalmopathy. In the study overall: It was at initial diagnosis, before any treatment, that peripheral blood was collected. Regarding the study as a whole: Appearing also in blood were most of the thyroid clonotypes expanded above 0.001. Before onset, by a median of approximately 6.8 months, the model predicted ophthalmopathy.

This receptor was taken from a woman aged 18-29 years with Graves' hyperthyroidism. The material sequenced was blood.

This chain's CDR3 is CASSLGSLGGYTF. CDR3 coding DNA: TGTGCCAGCAGTTTAGGGTCCTTGGGGGGCTACACCTTC. The V call is TRBV12-3 or TRBV12-4, the J call TRBJ1-2; D is ambiguous. The germline V and J ends were trimmed by 1 base and 8 bases, with 11 bases remaining between them. The CDR3 is 13 residues long.